This record concerns one T cell receptor beta chain sequence. Its specificity is unknown. This sample is drawn from a study of cytomegalovirus exposure and HLA in healthy donors. The CDR3 contains 13 residues. Germline CDR1 reads SQVTM; CDR2 reads ANQGSEA. 60 Vbeta and 13 Jbeta primers were used in PCR. Clones were sequenced by immunoSEQ multiplex PCR, and TCRdb holds only the in-frame ones, with some missing. This sample has 100,000 to 150,000 clones, with around 75% found just once. Study outcomes and limitations: About 87% or about 30% of the time was how often most TCR beta V segments were productive, according to an earlier analysis.

The TCR sequence derives from a woman aged 45-59 years in good health and CMV-seropositive. The chain is built from TRBV29-1 and TRBJ2-5; maybe TRBD1 (5 bases). The DNA end is a closer match to TRBJ2-7, so the J assignment may be wrong. The material sequenced was PBMCs. The CDR3 DNA follows: TGCAGCGTTGAGACAGTTCTCTCCTACGAGCAGTACTTC. Its translation is CSVETVLSYEQYF.